The present entry profiles one T cell receptor (beta chain) with its context. Its cognate antigen is unknown. Cultured CD4+ T-cell DNA underwent Oncomine TCR Beta short-read sequencing. TCRdb called the PCR reads again in MiXCR, with one record for every CDR3 protein. This sample has about 20,000 distinct CDR3 sequences, with around 50% found just once. Germline values: CDR1 DFQATT, CDR2 SNEGSKA (reference sequence). This CDR3 comprises 13 residues. Trimming pared 3 bases from V and 3 bases from J, leaving 11 bases between. These data originate in a study of vaccination and CD4 T cells after COVID-19. Study-level information: A vaccine, either BNT162b2 or mRNA-1273, was given to participants in two doses. SARS-CoV-2, HCoV-NL63, HCoV-OC43 and HCoV-229E supplied the overlapping spike peptides used to stimulate cells. Study-wide results and caveats: Early post-infection timepoints were not included, and relatively few convalescent patients were studied.

The treatment: approximately nine-day PBMC culture with coronavirus spike peptide pools or control peptides (ViraFEST assay). This clonotype was sampled from a human donor who had recovered from COVID-19. V usage is TRBV20-1 and J usage is TRBJ1-1; D is ambiguous. Source material: CD4+ T cells from blood, cultured in vitro. This CDR3 reads CSASRDEDTEAFF. CDR3 bases: TGCAGTGCTAGTAGAGACGAAGACACTGAAGCTTTCTTT.